These 2 T cell receptor beta chains were all obtained from the same sample, sequenced in a study of blood T cell repertoires in COVID-19. Sequencing was performed with immunoSEQ multiplex PCR; in TCRdb, only in-frame clones are kept and a portion is missing. The sample lists fewer than 250,000 clones; 86% were seen once. Sequenced: PBMCs or T cells enriched from blood (not recorded which). These receptors were collected from a woman in her thirties or forties in a cohort exposed to, infected with or recovered from COVID-19 (not recorded which).

The CDR3 region is CASSLGTGTSGNTIYF. The CDR3 DNA reads TGCGCCAGCAGCTTGGGTACAGGCACCTCCGGAAACACCATATATTTT. The gene calls are TRBV5-1 and TRBJ1-3, with D maybe TRBD1 (5 bases). V was cut by 0 bases and J by 4 bases, with 14 bases left in between. CDR1 and CDR2 (germline): SGHRS, YFSETQ. The CDR3 covers 16 residues.

The chain links TRBV12-1 to TRBJ1-4; the D call TRBD1 from the table was never checked on the DNA. TRBV12-1 is reported as a pseudogene. The CDR3 has 16 amino acids. CDR3 protein: CASSTRTGGLREKLFF. The CDR3 DNA follows: TGTGCCAGCAGCACCCGGACAGGGGGCTTGAGGGAAAAACTGTTTTTT.